What follows are 5 T cell receptor beta chains derived from one specimen sequenced in a study of CXCR3-negative and CXCR3-positive naive CD8 T cells (dated by TCRdb to the late 2010s). Sequencing took place on a NextSeq 550. The Human TCR Profiling Kit (MiLaboratory) was used to make UMI-labeled 5' RACE TRB cDNA libraries. Following TCRdb reprocessing, every CDR3 protein sequence forms one entry, and DNA is not provided. This sample's clone table shows about 56,000 distinct CDR3 sequences. The ten largest make up more than 20% of the sample. Sequenced sample: memory CD8+ T cells from blood. This specimen's cell subset or site label, interpreted: conventional CD8+ memory T cells (TMEM), sorted as controls. The receptor set was obtained from a human donor in good health. Some clones in this sample may be carry-over from other donors' samples.

V and J are TRBV6-2 or TRBV6-3 and TRBJ2-2. Germline CDR1 and CDR2: MNHEY and SVGEGT. This CDR3 is 13 amino acids long. This CDR3 is CASTPTETGELFF.

CDR3 sequence reads: CSVGPTEYSYNEQFF. The chain recombines TRBV29-1 with TRBJ2-1; TCRdb names TRBD1, which stays unverified in the absence of DNA. Germline V gene data show CDR1 as SQVTM and CDR2 as ANQGSEA. CDR3 length: 15 amino acids.

The V call is TRBV7-8, the J call TRBJ2-5; TCRdb selects TRBD1, and the lack of DNA leaves this call unchecked. The CDR3 spans 14 residues. Germline assignment: CDR1 SGHVS and CDR2 FQNEAQ. CDR3 sequence: CASSPFNRGETQYF.

The chain recombines TRBV7-9 with TRBJ2-1; TCRdb's D gene call, TRBD2, goes unchecked for lack of DNA. Germline CDR1 is SEHNR and CDR2 is FQNEAQ (reference sequence). The CDR3 is made up of 15 amino acids. CDR3 in amino acids: CASSPTSGNYNEQFF. The full variable domain, its missing parts supplied by reference TRBV7-9 and TRBJ2-1, is DTGVSQNPRHKITKRGQNVTFRCDPISEHNRLYWYRQTLGQGPEFLTYFQNEAQLEKSRLLSDRFSAERPKGSFSTLEIQRTEQGDSAMYLCASSPTSGNYNEQFFGPGTRLTVL.

The rearrangement links TRBV28 to TRBJ2-1; TCRdb proposes TRBD2, but this gene call is untestable without DNA. CDR3 length equals 14 residues. CDR1 is MDHEN, CDR2 SYDVKM, per germline. CDR3 protein: CASSAGRIYNEQFF.